This is a list of T cell receptor beta chains from one sample in a study of cytomegalovirus exposure and HLA in healthy donors. Assay used: immunoSEQ multiplex PCR; TCRdb lists only in-frame clones, some missing. This table lists under 40,000 clones. Sequencing was performed on PBMCs. These receptors all stem from a woman aged 40 to 49 in good health and CMV-seropositive. The CDR3 runs from the conserved cysteine through the conserved F or W. The order of the fields is V gene, D gene, CDR3 protein. D genes are given only for firm matches.

TRBV11-2 | TRBD1 | CASSSGQTYEQYF
TRBV7-3 | TRBD1 | CASSAQGALPEAFF
TRBV7-6 | TRBD1 | CASSTRTGSHNEQFF
TRBV30 | TRBD2 | CAWSGSGGAPIKTQYF
TRBV4-2 | TRBD2 | CASSPASGRSTGELFF
TRBV19 | TRBD2 | CASSRLAGGPGEQYF
TRBV19 | NA | CASNPYNQPQHF
TRBV9 | NA | CASSPGLDNEQFF
TRBV28 | TRBD1 | CASSFQDRGGSPLHF
TRBV4-2 | NA | CASSQGGLQPQHF
TRBV25-1 | NA | CASSFSYGYTF
TRBV4-1 | NA | CASSQLRQAEQYF
TRBV28 | NA | CASSTLTARSYEQYF
TRBV5-1 | NA | CASSPLTGRGEQYF
TRBV29-1 | NA | CSTGAGGNTEAFF
TRBV28 | NA | CASWTANYGYTF
TRBV11-2 | TRBD2 | CASSLERGTSTDTQYF
TRBV7-6 | TRBD2 | CASSSPGTTNYEQYF
TRBV19 | TRBD1 | CASREQGTAHNSPLHF
TRBV19 | TRBD2 | CASGLAGFTSTDTQYF
TRBV28 | NA | CAVKAGNSLNEQFF
TRBV7-3 | TRBD1 | CASSLAGTGGDGNEQFF
TRBV5-4 | NA | CASSLGSSEQFF
TRBV4-1 | NA | CASSRGVYNEQFF
TRBV11-3 | NA | CASSFGSTGELFF
TRBV5-1 | TRBD1 | CASSQDRGGLADTQYF
TRBV2 | TRBD2 | CASSETLAGGTDTQYF
TRBV19 | NA | CASKGYGGAHTDTQYF
TRBV7-2 | NA | CASSWPSQETQYF
TRBV5-1 | NA | CASSRSYNEQFF
TRBV7-2 | TRBD1 | CASSLEVGTANQPQHF
TRBV4-2 | NA | CASSQYSPGGPRSGGYTF
TRBV13 | NA | CASSLMGGRSTYEQYF
TRBV5-6 | TRBD1 | CASSLGDRDDEQYF
TRBV4-1 | NA | CASSQVQLPRNEQFF
TRBV9 | NA | CASSVALGGPEAFF
TRBV5-1 | NA | CASSLASSTSTDTQYF
TRBV30 | TRBD2 | CAWSVPIAGDLNEQFF